The 14 T cell receptor beta chains below were found in one sample sequenced in a study of T cell repertoires in cytomegalovirus infection. The antigens of these receptors remain unknown. Each CDR3 protein gets one entry after TCRdb re-called the reads with MiXCR. The sample shows approximately 500,000 distinct CDR3 sequences, roughly a third of them seen only once. Material: cultured PBMCs, obtained from culture after CMV antigen stimulation. All receptors come from a human donor in good health (CMV status not recorded). Some clones in this sample may be carry-over from other donors' samples.

This chain uses TRBV6-5 with TRBJ1-1; the D gene is possibly TRBD1 (6 bases). V lost 0 bases to trimming and J lost 5 bases, with 16 bases between them. Germline V CDR1 and CDR2: MNHEY, SVGAGI. CDR3 size: 16 residues. Here the CDR3 reads CASSYSPDRLGTEAFF. The CDR3, as DNA: TGTGCCAGCAGTTACTCTCCGGACAGATTGGGGACTGAAGCTTTCTTT.

The rearrangement uses TRBV6-2 or TRBV6-3 and TRBJ2-5; D may be TRBD2 (5 bases). Germline V gives CDR1 MNHEY, CDR2 SVGEGT. The CDR3 is 15 residues long. The germline V and J ends were trimmed by 7 bases and 1 base, with 16 bases remaining between them. The CDR3, as DNA: TGTGCCAGCACTCATCAGGAGGCACTCCAAGAGACCCAGTACTTC. Translating it yields CASTHQEALQETQYF.

The chain links TRBV6-1 to TRBJ2-2, with D perhaps given as TRBD1 or TRBD2 (5 bases each). V was shortened by 5 bases and J by 5 bases, with 15 bases between the two germline ends. The V gene's germline CDR1 is MNHNS and CDR2 SASEGT. The CDR3 contains 15 residues. The CDR3 sequence: CASSYGQGPTGELFF. The CDR3 DNA reads as TGTGCCAGCAGTTACGGCCAGGGACCTACCGGGGAGCTGTTTTTT.

This clonotype was counted many times. The chain uses TRBV7-3 and TRBJ2-7; 8 nucleotides align to TRBD2. The CDR3 runs to 14 residues. J was trimmed by 1 base and V by 5 bases; bases with no gene match: 4. CDR1 is SGHTA and CDR2 is FQGTGA in the germline V gene. CDR3 bases: TGTGCCAGCAGCCCGGGAGGGGTATCCTACGAGCAGTACTTC. Translation: CASSPGGVSYEQYF.

This clonotype came up a few times. The J gene is TRBJ1-2, the V gene TRBV4-3; D is ambiguous. V dropped 0 bases and J dropped 7 bases, with 12 bases sitting between them. Germline V gene data show CDR1 as LGHNA and CDR2 as YSLEER. This CDR3 is 14 amino acids long. The CDR3 spells CASSQDLSVRGYTF. The CDR3 DNA reads as TGCGCCAGCAGCCAAGATTTATCTGTGCGTGGCTACACCTTC.

This clonotype was counted only a few times. V and J are TRBV7-2 and TRBJ2-5; possible D gene TRBD1, 5 bases. This CDR3 comprises 16 residues. The germline gives CDR1 SGHTA, CDR2 FQGNSA. Deletions cut 5 bases from V and 4 bases from J, with 20 bases between. The CDR3 DNA follows: TGTGCCAGCAGCCCCAAGGGTAGGGCAGGGCGAGAGACCCAGTACTTC. It encodes CASSPKGRAGRETQYF.

The chain combines TRBV24-1 with TRBJ2-1; D might be TRBD1 (6 bases). Germline CDR1 and CDR2: KGHDR and SFDVKD. The CDR3 is 17 amino acids. V lost 2 bases, J lost 0 bases, and 13 bases lay in between. The CDR3 region is CATSDSHRASSYNEQFF. The CDR3 nucleotides read TGTGCCACCAGTGATTCCCACAGGGCTAGCTCCTACAATGAGCAGTTCTTC.

The table lists this clonotype with many counts. The chain employs TRBV7-2 and TRBJ2-1; 11 bases agree with TRBD2. Per germline, CDR1 SGHTA and CDR2 FQGNSA. The CDR3 sequence is 16 residues long. V gave up 1 base and J gave up 8 bases; unmatched junction bases: 7. CDR3 residues: CASSLVLAGGRDEQFF. In DNA form, the CDR3 reads TGTGCCAGCAGCTTAGTTCTAGCGGGAGGTAGGGATGAGCAGTTCTTC.

This sequence joins TRBV20-1 and TRBJ1-2; D is possibly TRBD1 (5 bases). The CDR3 totals 13 residues. The V end was cut by 3 bases, the J end by 4 bases, with 12 bases between. The germline V gene encodes CDR1 DFQATT and CDR2 SNEGSKA (reference sequence). The CDR3 protein is CSASGGDAYGYTF. DNA for the CDR3: TGCAGTGCTAGTGGGGGGGACGCCTATGGCTACACCTTC.

This clonotype was seen more than once but under ten times. The gene calls are TRBV20-1 and TRBJ1-5; 7 bases line up with TRBD1. The junction had 7 bases not matched to a gene; V was cut back by 6 bases and J by 5 bases. The CDR3 consists of 13 residues. Germline lookup yields CDR1 DFQATT and CDR2 SNEGSKA (reference sequence). In nucleotides, the CDR3 is TGCAGTGCCGCTAGGGGGCGCGATCAGCCCCAGCATTTT. Its translation: CSAARGRDQPQHF.

This clonotype was found once. This chain links TRBV4-1 with TRBJ2-1, with D perhaps TRBD1 (6 bases). V was pared by 1 base and J by 3 bases, with 10 bases between. This CDR3 contains 15 residues. Germline V lookup: CDR1 MGHRA, CDR2 YSYEKL. CDR3 sequence: CASSQARGGYNEQFF. The CDR3 nucleotides read TGCGCCAGCAGCCAAGCCAGGGGTGGCTACAATGAGCAGTTCTTC.

DNA for the CDR3: TGTGCCAGCAGTTTAACCCGACTCGCCCAGCCCCAGCATTTT. Residues: CASSLTRLAQPQHF. The genes are TRBV12-3 or TRBV12-4 and TRBJ1-5; D remains ambiguous. Trimming removed 2 bases from V and 7 bases from J, with 12 bases in between. This CDR3 has 14 residues.

The chain recombines TRBV6-1 with TRBJ2-5; D call uncertain. Germline lookup yields CDR1 MNHNS and CDR2 SASEGT. The CDR3 contains 17 residues. V was shortened by 1 base and J by 2 bases, with 17 bases between the two germline ends. The CDR3 loop reads CASSEVTWGTTQETQYF. DNA of the CDR3: TGTGCCAGCAGTGAAGTGACGTGGGGAACGACTCAAGAGACCCAGTACTTC.

The genes are TRBV7-2 and TRBJ1-1; 7 bases agree with TRBD1. CDR3 length equals 15 residues. Per germline, CDR1 SGHTA and CDR2 FQGNSA. Trimming cost V 4 bases and J 7 bases; bases outside gene matches: 12. The chain's CDR3 is CASSSRTGTPLEAFF. The CDR3, as DNA: TGTGCCAGCAGCTCCCGGACAGGCACCCCTCTTGAAGCTTTCTTT.